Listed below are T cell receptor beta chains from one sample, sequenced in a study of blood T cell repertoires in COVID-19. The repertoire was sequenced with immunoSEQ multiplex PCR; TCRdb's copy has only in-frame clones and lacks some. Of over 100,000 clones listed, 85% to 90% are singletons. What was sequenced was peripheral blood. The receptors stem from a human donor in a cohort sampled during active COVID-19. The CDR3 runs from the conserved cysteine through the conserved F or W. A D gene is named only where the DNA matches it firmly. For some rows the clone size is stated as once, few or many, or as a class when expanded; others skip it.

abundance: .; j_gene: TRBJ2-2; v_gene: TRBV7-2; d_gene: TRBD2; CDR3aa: CASSLVSASGSGTGELFF; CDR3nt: TGTGCCAGCAGCTTAGTTTCGGCTAGCGGGAGCGGCACCGGGGAGCTGTTTTTT
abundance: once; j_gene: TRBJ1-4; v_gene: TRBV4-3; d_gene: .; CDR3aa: CASSQDGAGLNEKLFF; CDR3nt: TGCGCCAGCAGCCAAGATGGGGCAGGGCTTAATGAAAAACTGTTTTTT
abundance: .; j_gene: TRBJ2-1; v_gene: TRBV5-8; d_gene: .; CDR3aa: CASSLGQNEQFF; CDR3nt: TGTGCCAGCAGCTTGGGTCAAAATGAGCAGTTCTTC
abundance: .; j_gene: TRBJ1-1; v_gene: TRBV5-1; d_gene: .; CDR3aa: CASSPDFGMNTEAFF; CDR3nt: TGCGCCAGCAGCCCGGATTTCGGGATGAACACTGAAGCTTTCTTT
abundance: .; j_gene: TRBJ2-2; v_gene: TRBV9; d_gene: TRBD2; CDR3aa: CASSVNSLAGVGFATGELFF; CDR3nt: TGTGCCAGCAGCGTAAATTCACTAGCGGGAGTGGGGTTCGCCACCGGGGAGCTGTTTTTT
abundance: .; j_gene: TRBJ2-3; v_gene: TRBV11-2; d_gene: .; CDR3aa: CASSLKTGVRTDTQYF; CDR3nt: TGTGCCAGCAGCTTAAAAACGGGAGTCCGCACAGATACGCAGTATTTT
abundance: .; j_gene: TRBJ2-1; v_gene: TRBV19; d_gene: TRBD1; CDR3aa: CASSKAEAGQGVRNEQFF; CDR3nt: TGTGCCAGTAGTAAAGCAGAGGCGGGACAGGGGGTGAGGAATGAGCAGTTCTTC
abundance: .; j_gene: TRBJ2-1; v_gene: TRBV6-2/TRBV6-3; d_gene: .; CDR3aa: CASSGLGGYNEQFF; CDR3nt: TGTGCCAGCAGCGGTCTCGGCGGTTACAATGAGCAGTTCTTC
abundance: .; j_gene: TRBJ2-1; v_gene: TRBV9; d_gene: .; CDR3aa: CASSVVPQGDYNEQFF; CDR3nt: TGTGCCAGCAGCGTAGTCCCACAGGGAGACTACAATGAGCAGTTCTTC
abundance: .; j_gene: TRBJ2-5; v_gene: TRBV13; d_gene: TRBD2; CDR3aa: CASSGQSGLAVQETQYF; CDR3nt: TGTGCCAGCAGCGGACAATCGGGACTAGCGGTACAAGAGACCCAGTACTTC
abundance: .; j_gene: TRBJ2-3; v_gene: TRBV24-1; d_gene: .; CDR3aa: CATSSVAGSDTQYF; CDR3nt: TGTGCCACCAGTTCAGTGGCTGGCTCGGATACGCAGTATTTT
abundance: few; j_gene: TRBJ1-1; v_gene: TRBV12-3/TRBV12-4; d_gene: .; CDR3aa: CASLRLNTEAFF; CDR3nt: TGTGCCAGCCTTAGATTGAACACTGAAGCTTTCTTT